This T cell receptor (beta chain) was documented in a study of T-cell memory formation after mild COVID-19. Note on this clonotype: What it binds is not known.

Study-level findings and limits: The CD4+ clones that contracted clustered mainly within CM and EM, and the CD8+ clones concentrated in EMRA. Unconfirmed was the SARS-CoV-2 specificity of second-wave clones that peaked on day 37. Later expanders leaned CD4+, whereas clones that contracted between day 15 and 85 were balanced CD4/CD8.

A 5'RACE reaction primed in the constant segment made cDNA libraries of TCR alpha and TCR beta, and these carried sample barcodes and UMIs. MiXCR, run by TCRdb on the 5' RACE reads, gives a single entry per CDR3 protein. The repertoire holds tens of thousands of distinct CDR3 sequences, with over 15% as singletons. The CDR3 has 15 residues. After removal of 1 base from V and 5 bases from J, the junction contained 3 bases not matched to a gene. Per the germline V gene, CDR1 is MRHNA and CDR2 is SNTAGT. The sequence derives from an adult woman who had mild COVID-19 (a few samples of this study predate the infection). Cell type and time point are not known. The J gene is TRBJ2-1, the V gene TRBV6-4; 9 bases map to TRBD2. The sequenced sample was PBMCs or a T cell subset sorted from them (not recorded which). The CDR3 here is CASSDWSSGDNEQFF. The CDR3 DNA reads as TGTGCCAGCAGTGACTGGTCTAGCGGGGACAATGAGCAGTTCTTC.